This TCR beta chain was recorded in a study of T cell repertoires in cytomegalovirus infection. MiXCR, applied by TCRdb to the reads, yields one record per CDR3 protein. The data contain roughly 700,000 distinct CDR3 sequences, about 33% of them singletons. This CDR3 comprises 13 residues. V was clipped by 3 bases and J by 2 bases, with 6 bases between them. Germline V gene lookup returns CDR1 SGHTA and CDR2 FQGNSA. This clonotype was counted ten times or more. What it recognizes is unknown. The chain links TRBV7-2 to TRBJ2-3, with unresolved D. The sample in question was cultured PBMCs, obtained from culture after CMV antigen stimulation. This receptor was obtained from a human donor in good health (CMV status not recorded). Some clones in this sample may be carry-over from other donors' samples. The CDR3 protein is CASSFSHTDTQYF. Written as DNA, the CDR3 is TGTGCCAGCAGCTTTTCCCACACAGATACGCAGTATTTT.